This T cell receptor beta chain was profiled in a study of radiotherapy plus CTLA-4 blockade in lung cancer. Whole-study context: Disease control reached over 30%, with objective responses in roughly 19%.

V gave up 0 bases and J gave up 7 bases, with 15 bases separating them. This CDR3 region has 15 residues. Germline assignment: CDR1 KGHSH and CDR2 LQKENI. This table comes from immunoSEQ multiplex PCR, and its TCRdb copy is limited to in-frame clones, with some not included. The data show approximately 67,000 clones, over 75% seen once. This clonotype was obtained from a human donor with non-small cell lung cancer who had a partial response to radiotherapy plus ipilimumab. This chain connects TRBV18 to TRBJ1-1; weak D call: TRBD1 (5 bases). Sample: peripheral blood, taken from a patient treated with radiotherapy plus ipilimumab. CDR3 residues: CASSPPSSPTDEAFF. The CDR3 nucleotides read TGTGCCAGCTCACCACCGTCAAGCCCGACAGATGAAGCTTTCTTT.